These 18 T cell receptor beta chains were sequenced from one sample in a study of blood T cell repertoires in COVID-19. Assay used: immunoSEQ multiplex PCR; TCRdb lists only in-frame clones, some missing. The sample has roughly 250,000 clones, roughly 83% seen once. The material sequenced was peripheral blood. The receptors stem from a woman in her forties or fifties with acute or convalescent COVID-19.

V is TRBV19 and J is TRBJ1-4; 9 positions agree with TRBD1. V dropped 5 bases and J dropped 8; count of bases not matched to a gene: 6. CDR3 size: 14 residues. Germline values: CDR1 LNHDA, CDR2 SQIVND (reference sequence). CDR3 in amino acids: CASSSGTGIEKLFF. CDR3 nucleotide sequence: TGTGCCAGTAGTTCCGGGACAGGGATAGAAAAACTGTTTTTT.

The chain joins TRBV11-2 to TRBJ2-1; D is possibly TRBD2 (5 bases). The CDR3 has 19 amino acids. Germline V CDR1 and CDR2: SGHAT, FQNNGV. Trimming shortened V by 5 bases and J by 0 bases, and 23 bases separated the two germline ends. Here the CDR3 DNA reads TGTGCCAGCAGCGAGGACTTGGAAACTTACACGAGCTCCTACAATGAGCAGTTCTTC. It translates to CASSEDLETYTSSYNEQFF.

The chain employs TRBV6-2 or TRBV6-3 and TRBJ1-1; no definite D call. The CDR3 sequence is 16 residues long. V gave up 0 bases and J gave up 1 base, with 12 bases separating them. Germline V gene lookup returns CDR1 MNHEY and CDR2 SVGEGT. CDR3 bases: TGTGCCAGCAGTTACTCGATTCCAGGCGAGAACACTGAAGCTTTCTTT. Translating it yields CASSYSIPGENTEAFF.

The chain carries TRBV7-2 and TRBJ1-1, with D possibly TRBD1 on 5 matching bases. The length of the CDR3 is 13 residues. V dropped 5 bases and J dropped 7 bases, with 14 bases sitting between them. Germline CDR1 reads SGHTA; CDR2 reads FQGNSA. DNA of the CDR3: TGTGCCAGCAGCGCTCTTCCAGGGATTGAAGCTTTCTTT. Protein sequence: CASSALPGIEAFF.

This clone was observed a handful of times. This sequence joins TRBV30 and TRBJ1-3; weak D call: TRBD1 (5 bases). Germline-derived CDR1 and CDR2 are GTSNPN and SVGIG (reference sequence). Deletions cut 5 bases from V and 5 bases from J, with 16 bases between. There are 14 residues in the CDR3. DNA of the CDR3: TGTGCCTGGGCTCCCCCGGGACTGAGAAACACCATATATTTT. Translating gives CAWAPPGLRNTIYF.

This chain connects TRBV9 to TRBJ1-1; no clear D. Germline V gene data show CDR1 as SGDLS and CDR2 as YYNGEE. This CDR3 is built from 13 residues. V was pared by 3 bases and J by 8 bases, with 14 bases between. The CDR3 loop is CASSGLWTDEAFF. The CDR3 DNA follows: TGTGCCAGCAGCGGGTTGTGGACTGACGAAGCTTTCTTT.

The V and J genes are TRBV28 and TRBJ2-5; weak D call: TRBD1 (6 bases). The germline CDR1 and CDR2 sequences are MDHEN and SYDVKM. The CDR3 loop spans 15 amino acids. Trimming cost V 4 bases and J 5 bases, with 17 bases left between them. The CDR3 is CASSSSHRVDETQYF. The CDR3 DNA sequence: TGTGCCAGCAGTTCCTCTCACAGGGTAGACGAGACCCAGTACTTC.

The rearrangement joins TRBV29-1 to TRBJ1-2, with TRBD1 matching 8 bases. Germline-derived CDR1 and CDR2 are SQVTM and ANQGSEA. Losses at the gene ends were 3 bases for V and 1 base for J; bases not matched to a gene: 7. The CDR3 consists of 15 residues. CDR3 sequence reads: CSVDTRDRGNYGYTF. The CDR3 DNA follows: TGCAGCGTTGATACGAGAGACAGGGGTAACTATGGCTACACCTTC.

The chain uses TRBV24-1 and TRBJ2-7; 7 positions match TRBD1. The CDR3 extends over 14 amino acids. The germline V gene has CDR1 KGHDR and CDR2 SFDVKD. Trimming removed 3 bases from V and 2 bases from J; junction bases left unmatched: 3. CDR3 residues: CATSDRDSPYEQYF. The CDR3, as DNA: TGTGCCACCAGTGATCGGGACAGCCCCTACGAGCAGTACTTC.

The chain combines TRBV9 with TRBJ2-1; D unclear. Germline V gives CDR1 SGDLS, CDR2 YYNGEE. Trimming shortened V by 0 bases and J by 1 base, and 11 bases separated the two germline ends. The CDR3 contains 16 residues. This CDR3 reads CASSVGQARSYNEQFF. CDR3 sequence (DNA): TGTGCCAGCAGCGTAGGTCAAGCCCGGTCCTACAATGAGCAGTTCTTC.

The V gene is TRBV9, the J gene TRBJ2-3; no clear D gene. The CDR3 is 14 residues long. V dropped 4 bases and J dropped 2 bases, with 11 bases sitting between them. The germline V gene encodes CDR1 SGDLS and CDR2 YYNGEE. The CDR3 here is CASSRSGYTDTQYF. CDR3 sequence (DNA): TGTGCCAGCAGCCGCAGTGGTTACACAGATACGCAGTATTTT.

Ten or more counts support this clone. The gene calls are TRBV28 and TRBJ2-1; tentatively, D is TRBD1 (5 bases). CDR1 is MDHEN, CDR2 SYDVKM, per germline. The CDR3 has 17 amino acids. Trimming removed 6 bases at V and 0 bases at J, with 18 bases between. CDR3 in DNA: TGTGCCAGCAGCAAAGGGGCTCCCTTCGTCTCCTACAATGAGCAGTTCTTC. Translated, it gives CASSKGAPFVSYNEQFF.

This clone was seen a handful of times. The genes are TRBV4-1 and TRBJ2-1; D remains ambiguous. Trimming took 4 bases from V and 3 from J, leaving 13 bases between them. Germline-derived CDR1 and CDR2 are MGHRA and YSYEKL. The CDR3 is made up of 15 amino acids. This CDR3 is CASSRTGTNYNEQFF. DNA for the CDR3: TGCGCCAGCAGCCGTACGGGTACCAACTACAATGAGCAGTTCTTC.

The chain couples TRBV7-2 to TRBJ2-1; 11 bases match TRBD2. V shed 6 bases, J shed 9 bases, and the junction held 10 bases outside the gene matches. Looked up from germline, CDR1 is SGHTA and CDR2 is FQGNSA. This CDR3 is 15 amino acids long. CDR3 amino acids: CASSSISGRAVEQFF. The CDR3 DNA sequence: TGTGCCAGCAGTTCGATTAGCGGGAGGGCAGTTGAGCAGTTCTTC. Based on the CDR3 plus reference TRBV7-2 and TRBJ2-1, the full variable domain is GAGVSQSPSNKVTEKGKDVELRCDPISGHTALYWYRQSLGQGLEFLIYFQGNSAPDKSGLPSDRFSAERTGGSVSTLTIQRTQQEDSAVYLCASSSISGRAVEQFFGPGTRLTVL.

The V call is TRBV28, the J call TRBJ1-2; TRBD1 agrees at 12 bases. This CDR3 comprises 13 residues. Germline lookup yields CDR1 MDHEN and CDR2 SYDVKM. V lost 6 bases, J lost 7 bases, and 3 bases stayed unmatched. CDR3 region: CASSKGQGAGYTF. As DNA, the CDR3 is TGTGCCAGCAGCAAGGGACAGGGGGCTGGCTACACCTTC.

V gene TRBV7-2 combines with J gene TRBJ1-4, with TRBD1 matching over 7 bases. This CDR3 region has 16 residues. V lost 5 bases to trimming and J lost 4 bases; unmatched junction nucleotides: 10. CDR1 SGHTA and CDR2 FQGNSA come from the germline V gene. This CDR3 is CASSRERGQRNEKLFF. As DNA, the CDR3 is TGTGCCAGCAGCCGGGAAAGGGGACAGCGTAATGAAAAACTGTTTTTT.

This clone was seen a handful of times. The chain carries TRBV11-2 and TRBJ2-2, with 9 bases that match TRBD1. CDR1 and CDR2 (germline): SGHAT, FQNNGV. V dropped 3 bases and J dropped 4; count of bases not matched to a gene: 3. This CDR3 comprises 15 residues. The CDR3 DNA sequence: TGTGCCAGCAGCTTCCCGGACAGGGGCACCGGGGAGCTGTTTTTT. This encodes CASSFPDRGTGELFF.

V gene TRBV4-1 combines with J gene TRBJ1-2; D gene uncertain. The CDR3 contains 15 residues. With 0 bases removed from V and 3 bases from J, the gap between germline ends came to 11 bases. CDR1 and CDR2 from the germline V gene are MGHRA and YSYEKL. CDR3 DNA: TGCGCCAGCAGCCAAGATCGAACGGAGGACTATGGCTACACCTTC. As protein: CASSQDRTEDYGYTF.